The following is a TCR beta chain sequence with its context. Its antigen remains undetermined. No much larger clone exists at a distance of one base, and base qualities are not known. Library preparation used the immunoSEQ multiplex PCR assay. A mixture of 60 forward primers for TCR Vbeta segments and 13 reverse primers for TCR Jbeta segments was used in the multiplex PCR. The CDR3 region of rearranged TCR beta genes was amplified from genomic DNA with a multiplex PCR assay. The Illumina HiSeq System was used to sequence the amplified TCR beta libraries as 87-base-pair reads. Regarding the original processing steps: In a later analysis, tens of millions of unique TCR beta chains were counted across the 500 to 850 repertoires, and approximately 11 million of these chains were shared by at least two donors. A nearest-neighbor algorithm error-corrected the raw reads and collapsed the reads into unique sequences, merging closely related sequences to remove PCR and sequencing errors. V, D and J gene segments were assigned by aligning CDR3 sequences to IMGT reference sequences. For a sequence to be retained, a match of at least six nucleotides was required to both a V gene segment and a J gene segment. Rearrangements were called productive when the CDR3 lacked stop codons and stayed in frame with V and J; all others were non-productive. CDR3 was defined by IMGT convention, running from the second conserved V-encoded cysteine to the conserved J-encoded phenylalanine. The earlier analysis of about 590 of the donors excluded sequences that lacked an unambiguous match to a single V gene segment. An earlier analysis of approximately 590 of the donors called V segments functional above 56.7% productive rearrangements and segregating when the between-donor standard deviation exceeded 5%. A statistical classification framework was developed to diagnose cytomegalovirus status using the catalog of TCR beta chain sequences. In a later analysis, V and J genes were assigned by comparing TCR nucleotide sequences against IMGT/GENE-DB human TR gene sequences. In a later analysis, CDR3 sequences and most-parsimonious VDJ recombination scenarios were assigned using the TCRdist pipeline. In a later analysis, each TCR beta chain was defined by its CDR3 amino acid sequence together with its V-gene family, and reads lacking a unique V-gene family were excluded. As a way to deal with suspected cross-contamination and a sequencing artifact, a later analysis dropped 450 to 600 nucleotide sequences that were highly shared and had low generation probability. In a later analysis, a clonal expansion index was calculated for each public chain from normalized within-repertoire ranks of inferred template counts. A later analysis computed generation probabilities with a VDJ recombination model fitted to out-of-frame rearrangements, and checked the results against IGoR. Hypergeometric tests were used in a later analysis to score TCR-TCR, TCR-HLA and TCR-CMV co-occurrence, with a repertoire-size bias correction applied to the TCR pairs. To estimate false discovery rates, a later analysis permuted the HLA or CMV assignments 20 times. In a later analysis, co-occurring TCRs were grouped with DBSCAN, and TCRdist sequence similarity was added when clustering was performed within HLA-allele-positive subsets. Repertoires with fewer than 30,000 or more than 120,000 public chains were left out of co-occurrence clustering, as were five repertoires with anomalous nucleotide sharing. TCRdb provides this immuneACCESS table in a form limited to in-frame rearrangements. Some clones are lacking; in checked studies, under half of them reflect an unresolved V gene, and why the rest are absent is not known. V and J calls plus clone size are reproduced from that table; the DNA served to infer D and trimming. This sample lists about 200,000 clones; about 83% were detected once. In total, the top ten clones hold approximately 1.7% of the sample.

The cohort consisted of 650 to 700 healthy bone marrow donors. At the time of sampling, all cohort members were nominally healthy, though unrecorded immune exposures were likely present. The donor tested CMV seropositive, placing the donor among the roughly 300 seropositive members of the cohort. Every donor gave a peripheral blood sample, and the peripheral blood mononuclear cells from that sample were used for TCR beta sequencing. The Qiagen DNeasy Blood Extraction Kit was used to extract genomic DNA from the blood cell samples. The entry originates in a study of cytomegalovirus exposure and HLA in healthy donors listed by TCRdb under 2017. Notes on the research overall: An earlier analysis of around 600 of the donors reported 250 to 350 Gb of sequence data and roughly 100 million unique TCR beta sequences from about 179 million T cells. Approximately 300 gigabases of sequencing data and around 80 million unique TCR sequences made up an early release that covered over 550 HLA-typed donors. Donor age, sex, ethnicity and CMV serostatus were compiled alongside the repertoire data. The number of typed donors differed by locus: about 620-640 for A, B, C, DRB1 and DQB1; 500 to 550 for DQA1; some 610 for DPA1; and about 450 for DPB1. Along with the approximately 700-subject first cohort, a separate validation cohort of over a hundred different subjects was used. Across around 400 genotyped donors of the cohort, an average of 235,054 unique TCR beta nucleotide sequences per donor were sequenced, and approximately 17% of those sequences were non-productive. A handful of DR-DQ haplotypes were handled as single units for association and clustering because linkage in the cohort was strong. The study used immunosequencing to profile the T cell repertoires of some 600 subjects and linked those repertoires to cytomegalovirus serostatus. Both class I and class II loci were covered by HLA typing, at four-digit resolution. The study aimed to test whether signatures of past pathogen exposure could be identified by cataloging public T cell receptors. A later analysis re-analyzed previously published TCR beta repertoires from 500 to 700 donors and added high-resolution HLA genotyping to study TCR occurrence patterns. To predict cytomegalovirus infection status, the study combined high-throughput TCR immunosequencing, statistical association of individual TCRs with disease status, and machine learning. A later genetic analysis used genome-wide SNP genotypes for about 60% of the roughly 700 donors, treating that subset as a discovery cohort. The genetic ancestry cluster associated with self-reported Caucasian donors included 80% to 90% of the 398 genotyped donors. Every repertoire in the discovery cohort had been generated on one and the same sequencing platform. In the later analysis, no new phenotypic data were used to find candidate immune exposures; instead, reliance was placed on TCR beta sequences and their occurrence across donors. To decide whether each TCR beta V gene segment behaved as functional or pseudogenic, an earlier analysis of 587 of the donors relied on high-throughput TCR beta sequencing. Overall results and qualifications from the work: In this cohort, only TCR beta chains were sequenced, and detectable features were limited by the absence of alpha or paired-chain data. A few of the identified cytomegalovirus-associated TCR beta chains were confirmed in vitro to be specific for cytomegalovirus antigens. An association between a missense DCLRE1C variant and V-gene and J-gene trimming of TCR beta chains was found in a later genetic analysis and replicated in an independent cohort. Immune exposure information for the cohort was limited to CMV serostatus. An earlier analysis of approximately 590 of the donors showed that most TCR beta V segments appeared in productive rearrangements either about 87% or about 30% of the time, which broadly matched IMGT annotations. In both the original and validation cohorts, the classifier was reported to diagnose cytomegalovirus status with high specificity and sensitivity. A later analysis associated 16,951 TCR beta sequences with specific HLA alleles at a false discovery rate of 0.05. Most CMV-associated TCR beta chains appeared to be HLA-restricted in a later analysis, and the HLA associations seemed to be driven largely by CMV exposure. Presence/absence analyses assumed roughly uniform sequencing depth across donors, an assumption that may not hold. In a later analysis, TCR association rates were found to vary across HLA loci, with the most associated TCRs seen for DRB1 alleles and the fewest for HLA-C alleles. Approximately 16 rarely observed V segments, including chromosome 9 orphons, were excluded from the earlier analysis of about 610 of the donors because counts were too low. In a later analysis, HLA-associated TCR beta chains showed more clonal expansion and lower generation probabilities than non-associated chains that were equally common. According to a later genetic analysis, donors in an Asian-associated ancestry cluster had fewer N-insertions in productive TCRs than the approximately 670-donor mean. It was suggested by the authors that the approach could potentially be generalized to other disease states and immunological phenotypes. Because HLA typing was unavailable for some donors at each locus, only the typed subset was used in association tests. The 87-base-pair reads could not distinguish some IMGT-functional V segments, including TRBV6-2 and TRBV6-3, so those segments were excluded. In the study, around 150 TCR beta chains were listed as associated with cytomegalovirus. While some public TCRs were present in many individuals, most TCR sequences turned up only very rarely across donors. Several of the top co-occurrence clusters appeared to be linked to parvovirus B19, influenza, CMV and Epstein-Barr virus, according to a later analysis. A further reported finding was that TCR beta sequences accurately predicted the HLA-A and HLA-B alleles for most subjects in the first cohort. When HLA alleles, especially DR and DQ, strongly co-occurred, TCR associations were difficult to assign to individual alleles. Linkage disequilibrium might explain the correlated functional status among segregating V segments, but an unknown experimental factor could not be excluded. A cluster of highly shared sequence variants was judged likely to be a technical artifact of the sequencing pipeline.

The CDR3 runs 14 residues from the cysteine to the phenylalanine. Only CDR3 DNA remains: 42 bases, in frame from the first base. The germline V gene (reference sequence) supplies CDR1 SEHNR and CDR2 FQNEAQ. V lost 5 bases and J lost 2 bases, and the count of bases not matched to a germline gene is 5. This TCR was sampled from a man aged 40-50 years in good health and CMV-seropositive. Recombination connected TRBV7-9 to TRBJ1-2, with TRBD1 identical over 7 junction bases. The sample consisted of PBMCs. Read as DNA, the sequence is TGTGCCAGCAGCGCTACAGGGGACAACTATGGCTACACCTTC. Translated, it reads CASSATGDNYGYTF.